The 27 T cell receptor beta chains below all came from one sample that was sequenced in a study of identical twins. TCRdb analysed the 5' RACE reads with MiXCR anew, one entry per CDR3 protein. The repertoire consists of 1.5 million to 2 million distinct CDR3 sequences, with about 32% occurring once and the leading ten covering about 0.3%. Material for sequencing was cord blood. Receptor source: a newborn girl in good health.

The sample holds many counts of this clonotype. This chain links TRBV20-1 with TRBJ2-3; the match to TRBD2 covers 13 bases. Losses at the gene ends were 5 bases for V and 3 bases for J; bases not matched to a gene: 5. Per germline, CDR1 DFQATT and CDR2 SNEGSKA (reference sequence). This CDR3 is 15 amino acids long. CDR3 amino acids: CSASSTSGRTDTQYF. The CDR3 DNA follows: TGCAGTGCTTCGTCGACTAGCGGGAGGACAGATACGCAGTATTTT.

This clonotype has just a few counts. The V gene is TRBV2, the J gene TRBJ2-1, with D possibly TRBD1 on 6 matching bases. The J call may be incorrect, as the DNA end agrees better with TRBJ2-7. CDR3 length: 13 amino acids. The germline CDR1 and CDR2 sequences are SNHLY and FYNNEI. CDR3 protein: CASTALQGNEQYF. Here the CDR3 DNA reads TGTGCCAGCACCGCTTTACAGGGAAATGAGCAGTACTTC.

This clonotype has just a few counts. J is TRBJ1-1 and V is TRBV7-2, with a weak D call TRBD1 (6 bases). V dropped 2 bases and J dropped 3 bases, with 13 bases sitting between them. There are 15 residues in the CDR3. CDR1 SGHTA and CDR2 FQGNSA come from the germline V gene. CDR3 nucleotide sequence: TGTGCCAGCAGCTTATGGCCCGAGGGGGACACTGAAGCTTTCTTT. Its protein product is CASSLWPEGDTEAFF. Looking up the rest from reference TRBV7-2 and TRBJ1-1 gives the full variable domain: GAGVSQSPSNKVTEKGKDVELRCDPISGHTALYWYRQSLGQGLEFLIYFQGNSAPDKSGLPSDRFSAERTGGSVSTLTIQRTQQEDSAVYLCASSLWPEGDTEAFFGQGTRLTVV.

Many counts were recorded for this clonotype. This sequence joins TRBV27 and TRBJ2-1; 7 bases align to TRBD2. Looked up from germline, CDR1 is MNHEY and CDR2 is SMNVEV (reference sequence). CDR3 length: 15 amino acids. V was pared by 2 bases and J by 7 bases, with 8 bases of the junction left unmatched. In DNA, the CDR3 is TGTGCCAGCAGTTTAACCGCTAGCGGACGGAATGAGCAGTTCTTC. Its translation is CASSLTASGRNEQFF.

V is TRBV6-1 and J is TRBJ2-5; D is possibly TRBD1 or TRBD2 (5 bases each). CDR3 length equals 15 residues. Trimming shortened V by 5 bases and J by 5 bases, and 18 bases separated the two germline ends. Germline V gives CDR1 MNHNS, CDR2 SASEGT. The chain's CDR3 is CASSPLPTEGETQYF. The DNA of the CDR3 is TGTGCCAGCAGTCCACTCCCGACTGAGGGGGAGACCCAGTACTTC.

This clonotype was counted ten times or more. The chain has TRBV29-1 and TRBJ2-7; D unclear. Per the germline V gene, CDR1 is SQVTM and CDR2 is ANQGSEA. Deletions cut 3 bases from V and 3 bases from J, with 12 bases between. The CDR3 length is 13 residues. CDR3 loop: CSVEGPRGYEQYF. The CDR3 bases are TGCAGCGTTGAGGGCCCCCGAGGCTACGAGCAGTACTTC.

This clonotype has a count of ten or more. V and J are TRBV5-1 and TRBJ2-3, with D tentatively TRBD2 (6 bases). Germline V lookup: CDR1 SGHRS, CDR2 YFSETQ. Trimming removed 0 bases at V and 4 bases at J, with 12 bases between. The CDR3 has 15 residues. The CDR3 DNA reads TGCGCCAGCAGCTTGGGTCGCGGGATAGCAGATACGCAGTATTTT. Its protein is CASSLGRGIADTQYF.

The table lists this clonotype with a few counts. The J gene is TRBJ2-3, the V gene TRBV21-1; the table's D gene call, TRBD2, was not cross checked with the DNA. TRBV21-1 is deemed a pseudogene. The CDR3 consists of 18 residues. The CDR3 DNA reads as TGTGCCAGGGCGGCTAGCGGGAGACACCAATTCGTCACAGATACGCAGTATTTT. This codes for CARAASGRHQFVTDTQYF.

This clonotype was recorded a few times. The V gene is TRBV7-2, the J gene TRBJ2-7; 7 nucleotides match TRBD2. CDR1 and CDR2 from the germline V gene are SGHTA and FQGNSA. The CDR3 runs to 17 residues. V dropped 1 base and J dropped 3; count of bases not matched to a gene: 12. The chain's CDR3 is CASSLVMTSSILYEQYF. The CDR3 DNA is TGTGCCAGCAGCTTAGTAATGACTAGCTCCATCCTCTACGAGCAGTACTTC.

V is TRBV20-1 and J is TRBJ1-2, with 7 bases aligning to TRBD1. The CDR3 spans 14 residues. Germline V gene lookup returns CDR1 DFQATT and CDR2 SNEGSKA (reference sequence). Trimming cost V 7 bases and J 3 bases; bases outside gene matches: 11. The CDR3, as DNA: TGCAGTGTGTCACACAGGGGACGGGACTATGGCTACACCTTC. As protein: CSVSHRGRDYGYTF.

On this clonotype itself: The junction differs from germline at one of its ends, possibly a read error. The chain uses TRBV6-4 and TRBJ2-5, with TRBD2 matching 9 bases. In germline, CDR1 is MRHNA, CDR2 SNTAGT. The CDR3 has 15 amino acids. This CDR3 is CAGSDGSGGRETQYF. The CDR3, as DNA: TGTGCCGGCAGTGACGGTAGCGGGGGCCGGGAGACCCAGTACTTC.

This clonotype was counted a few times. The chain carries TRBV7-9 and TRBJ2-6; D not resolved. The CDR3 loop spans 17 amino acids. With 0 bases removed from V and 0 bases from J, the gap between germline ends came to 9 bases. CDR1 is SEHNR, CDR2 FQNEAQ, per germline (reference sequence). This chain's CDR3 is CASSLARVHSGANVLTF. The CDR3 bases are TGTGCCAGCAGCTTAGCGCGCGTGCACTCTGGGGCCAACGTCCTGACTTTC.

The chain carries TRBV20-1 and TRBJ2-1; 9 positions match TRBD2. CDR1 DFQATT and CDR2 SNEGSKA come from the germline V gene (reference sequence). V was pared by 3 bases and J by 4 bases, with 7 bases of the junction left unmatched. CDR3 size: 15 residues. CDR3 amino acids: CSARHPGLAYNEQFF. DNA of the CDR3: TGCAGTGCTAGGCACCCGGGACTAGCATACAATGAGCAGTTCTTC.

The chain couples TRBV6-5 to TRBJ1-4; 7 bases map to TRBD1. Losses at the gene ends were 6 bases for V and 4 bases for J; bases not matched to a gene: 5. This CDR3 spans 14 amino acids. Germline V gives CDR1 MNHEY, CDR2 SVGAGI. The CDR3 region is CASRTGVGNEKLFF. The CDR3 DNA sequence: TGTGCCAGCAGAACAGGGGTCGGTAATGAAAAACTGTTTTTT.

The chain has TRBV6-5 and TRBJ1-1; 8 bases line up with TRBD1. Germline values: CDR1 MNHEY, CDR2 SVGAGI. The V segment lost 7 bases and the J segment 6 bases; nucleotides outside the gene matches: 10. The CDR3 extends over 14 amino acids. The CDR3, as DNA: TGTGCCAGCAACCCAGACAGGGGTAGCCCTGAAGCTTTCTTT. This gives the protein CASNPDRGSPEAFF.

The J gene is TRBJ1-4, the V gene TRBV10-2; no reliable D call. Trimming took off 8 bases at V and 0 bases at J, with 13 bases between the two ends. Germline-derived CDR1 and CDR2 are WSHSY and SAAADI. This CDR3 is built from 15 residues. CDR3 bases: TGCGCCAGCGAGCCAGCGGGTGCAACTAATGAAAAACTGTTTTTT. It codes for CASEPAGATNEKLFF.

This clonotype was found many times. The chain links TRBV7-9 to TRBJ2-7; D gene unclear. From germline, CDR1 is SEHNR and CDR2 FQNEAQ (reference sequence). The V end lost 1 base, the J end lost 0 bases, and 7 bases lay between the germline ends. CDR3 length equals 14 residues. The CDR3 region has the DNA TGTGCCAGCAGCTTAGAGCCTAGCTCCTACGAGCAGTACTTC. Translated, it gives CASSLEPSSYEQYF.

This clonotype was recorded a few times. The chain recombines TRBV10-3 with TRBJ1-4; D unclear. The germline CDR1 and CDR2 sequences are ENHRY and SYGVKD. This CDR3 contains 15 residues. V was clipped by 4 bases and J by 3 bases, with 12 bases between them. CDR3 nucleotide sequence: TGTGCCATCAGTGGGTCGGCAGGTTCTAATGAAAAACTGTTTTTT. It yields the protein CAISGSAGSNEKLFF.

The J gene is TRBJ2-3, the V gene TRBV20-1; possibly TRBD1 for D (5 bases). The ends were cut back, 7 bases at V and 0 bases at J, with 11 bases in the middle. Germline V gene data show CDR1 as DFQATT and CDR2 as SNEGSKA (reference sequence). The CDR3 is 13 amino acids. The CDR3 loop reads CSGFRGSTDTQYF. The DNA for the CDR3 is TGCAGTGGGTTTAGGGGAAGCACAGATACGCAGTATTTT.

This clonotype was detected only a few times. V usage is TRBV25-1 and J usage is TRBJ2-1; D unresolved. The germline CDR1 and CDR2 sequences are MGHDK and SYGVNS. CDR3 length: 13 amino acids. V dropped 5 bases and J dropped 9 bases, with 14 bases sitting between them. This CDR3 reads CASSSPHKFEQFF. Written as DNA, the CDR3 is TGTGCCAGCAGTTCGCCACACAAGTTTGAGCAGTTCTTC.

This clonotype was detected only a few times. The chain uses TRBV28 and TRBJ1-2, with 7 bases that match TRBD1. Trimming cost V 7 bases and J 4 bases; bases outside gene matches: 6. Germline-derived CDR1 and CDR2 are MDHEN and SYDVKM. This CDR3 has 13 amino acids. CDR3 coding DNA: TGTGCCAGCAACGACAGGGCGACCTATGGCTACACCTTC. Amino acid sequence: CASNDRATYGYTF.

The chain couples TRBV6-1 to TRBJ1-2; the D gene is possibly TRBD1 (5 bases). Trimming removed 6 bases at V and 7 bases at J, with 15 bases between. Germline-derived CDR1 and CDR2 are MNHNS and SASEGT. The CDR3 is 13 residues long. The DNA for the CDR3 is TGTGCCAGCAGGACGCCGGGGGTGGGTGGCTACACCTTC. It yields the protein CASRTPGVGGYTF.

V and J are TRBV24-1 and TRBJ2-1; no firm D call. Gene TRBJ2-7 matches the end of the DNA better, so the J call may be wrong. The length of the CDR3 is 12 residues. The germline V gene encodes CDR1 KGHDR and CDR2 SFDVKD. In nucleotides, the CDR3 is TGTGCCACCGAAAGCTCCTACAATGAGCAGTACTTC. Its translation is CATESSYNEQYF.

This clonotype showed up just a few times. The J gene is TRBJ1-1, the V gene TRBV29-1; the match to TRBD1 covers 9 bases. The CDR3 runs 15 residues. V gave up 4 bases and J gave up 1 base; unmatched junction bases: 7. Germline CDR1 SQVTM, CDR2 ANQGSEA. DNA for the CDR3: TGCAGCGTTGGGGGGCGACAGGGGGAGAACACTGAAGCTTTCTTT. Translating gives CSVGGRQGENTEAFF.

There are a few counts of this clonotype. The V and J genes are TRBV10-3 and TRBJ2-3; 15 nucleotides line up with TRBD2. The CDR3 covers 18 residues. CDR1 and CDR2 from the germline V gene are ENHRY and SYGVKD. The ends lost 2 bases at V and 1 base at J; junction bases unmatched: 4. The CDR3 nucleotides read TGTGCCATCAGTGAGGGACTAGCGGGAGGGCCGGGCACAGATACGCAGTATTTT. Residues: CAISEGLAGGPGTDTQYF.

CDR3 residues: CANRGQVSTDTQYF. DNA for the CDR3: TGTGCCAACAGGGGACAGGTCAGCACAGATACGCAGTATTTT. This sequence joins TRBV10-3 and TRBJ2-3, with 8 bases lining up with TRBD1. Germline CDR1 ENHRY, CDR2 SYGVKD. The CDR3 covers 14 residues. V was clipped by 10 bases and J by 0 bases; unmatched bases: 6.

V is TRBV2 and J is TRBJ2-4; TRBD2 might be the D (6 bases). In germline, CDR1 is SNHLY, CDR2 FYNNEI. The germline V and J ends were trimmed by 4 bases and 0 bases, with 10 bases remaining between them. The CDR3 extends over 15 amino acids. The CDR3 region has the DNA TGTGCCAGCAGTGGGGGGACTGTAGCCAAAAACATTCAGTACTTC. This sequence encodes CASSGGTVAKNIQYF.